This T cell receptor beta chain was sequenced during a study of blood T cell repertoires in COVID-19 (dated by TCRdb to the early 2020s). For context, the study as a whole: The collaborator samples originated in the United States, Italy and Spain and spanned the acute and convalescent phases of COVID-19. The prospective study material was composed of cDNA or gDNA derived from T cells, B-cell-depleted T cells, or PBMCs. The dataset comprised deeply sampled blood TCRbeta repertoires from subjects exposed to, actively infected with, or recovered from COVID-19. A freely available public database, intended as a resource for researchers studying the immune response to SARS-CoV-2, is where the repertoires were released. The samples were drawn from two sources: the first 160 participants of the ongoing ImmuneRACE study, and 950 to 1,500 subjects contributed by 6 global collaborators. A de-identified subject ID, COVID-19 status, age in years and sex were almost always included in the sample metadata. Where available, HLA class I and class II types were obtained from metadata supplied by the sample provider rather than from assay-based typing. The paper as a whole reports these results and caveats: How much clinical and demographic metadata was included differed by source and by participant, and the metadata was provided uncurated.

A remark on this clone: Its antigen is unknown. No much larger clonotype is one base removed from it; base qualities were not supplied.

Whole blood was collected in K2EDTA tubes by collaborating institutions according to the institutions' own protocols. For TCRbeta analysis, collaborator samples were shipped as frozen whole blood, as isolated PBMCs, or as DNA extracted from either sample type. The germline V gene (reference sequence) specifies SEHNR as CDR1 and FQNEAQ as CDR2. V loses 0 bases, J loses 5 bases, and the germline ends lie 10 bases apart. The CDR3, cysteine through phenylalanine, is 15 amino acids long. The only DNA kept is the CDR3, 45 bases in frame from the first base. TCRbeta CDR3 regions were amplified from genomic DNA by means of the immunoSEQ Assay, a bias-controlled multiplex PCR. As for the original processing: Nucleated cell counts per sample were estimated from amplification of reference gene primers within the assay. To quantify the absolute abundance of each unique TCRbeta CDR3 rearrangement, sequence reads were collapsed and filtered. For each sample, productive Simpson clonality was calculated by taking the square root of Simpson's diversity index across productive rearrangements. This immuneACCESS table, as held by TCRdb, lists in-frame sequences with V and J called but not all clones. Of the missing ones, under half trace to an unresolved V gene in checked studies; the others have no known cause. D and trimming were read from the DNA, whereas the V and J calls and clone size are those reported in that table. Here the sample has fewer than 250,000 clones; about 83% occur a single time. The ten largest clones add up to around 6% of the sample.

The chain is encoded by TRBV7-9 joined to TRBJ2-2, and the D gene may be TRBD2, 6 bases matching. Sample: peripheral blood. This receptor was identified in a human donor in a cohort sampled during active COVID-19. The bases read TGTGCCAGCAGCTTAGCGCGGAGGGGAACCGGGGAGCTGTTTTTT. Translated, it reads CASSLARRGTGELFF.